The next 8 T cell receptor beta chains were all read from a single sample in a study of T cells after posttransplantation cyclophosphamide. Control samples came 1 year after myeloablative marrow transplants with methotrexate plus calcineurin inhibitor. Some clones are missing from TCRdb's copy, which holds only in-frame ones; the method was immunoSEQ multiplex PCR. Of 7,500 to 10,000 clones detected, 80% to 90% appear once; the ten largest clones hold 4% to 4.5%. Source: PBMCs, taken about 430 days after allogeneic stem cell transplant with calcineurin inhibitor and methotrexate. Receptors were obtained from a male patient aged 45-59 years who received an allogeneic stem cell transplant from an unrelated donor, was CMV-positive, and had chronic GVHD only. A share of the T cells may be of graft donor origin.

V is TRBV7-9 and J is TRBJ2-5; D gene unclear. The end of the DNA fits TRBJ2-7 better, so the J call may be wrong. The length of the CDR3 is 13 residues. CDR1 and CDR2 from the germline V gene are SEHNR and FQNEAQ (reference sequence). CDR3 loop: CASSLDAAYEQYF. Here the CDR3 DNA reads TGTGCCAGCAGCTTAGACGCCGCCTACGAGCAGTACTTC.

The chain couples TRBV28 to TRBJ2-7, with 10 positions matching TRBD2. Per the germline V gene, CDR1 is MDHEN and CDR2 is SYDVKM. The CDR3 loop spans 14 amino acids. The ends lost 9 bases at V and 3 bases at J; junction bases unmatched: 8. CDR3 sequence (DNA): TGTGCCAGTTCCGGGACTAGCGTCTTCTACGAGCAGTACTTC. Amino acid sequence: CASSGTSVFYEQYF.

The chain uses TRBV28 and TRBJ2-7; 9 positions match TRBD1. The CDR3 covers 13 residues. V trimming: 6 bases; J trimming: 5 bases; junction bases outside the gene matches: 5. Germline lookup yields CDR1 MDHEN and CDR2 SYDVKM. In nucleotides, the CDR3 is TGTGCCAGCAGCGGACAGGGGTGGGACGAGCAGTACTTC. It is translated as CASSGQGWDEQYF.

The rearrangement joins TRBV7-9 to TRBJ2-7; 7 bases are shared with TRBD2. The CDR3 has 14 amino acids. CDR1 and CDR2 from the germline V gene are SEHNR and FQNEAQ (reference sequence). The junction had 5 bases not matched to a gene; V was cut back by 4 bases and J by 2 bases. Here the CDR3 DNA reads TGTGCCAGCAGCTCTAGCGGACTCCCCTACGAGCAGTACTTC. This translates into CASSSSGLPYEQYF.

This clone was found once. The chain couples TRBV9 to TRBJ1-1; no clear D gene. Germline V gene lookup returns CDR1 SGDLS and CDR2 YYNGEE. The CDR3 sequence is 13 residues long. With 4 bases removed from V and 8 bases from J, the gap between germline ends came to 15 bases. The CDR3 DNA reads as TGTGCCAGCAGCCCCGGACTGAAATTCGAAGCTTTCTTT. Protein sequence: CASSPGLKFEAFF. The variable domain in full, with the rest retrieved from reference TRBV9 and TRBJ1-1, is DSGVTQTPKHLITATGQRVTLRCSPRSGDLSVYWYQQSLDQGLQFLIQYYNGEERAKGNILERFSAQQFPDLHSELNLSSLELGDSALYFCASSPGLKFEAFFGQGTRLTVV.

J is TRBJ2-1 and V is TRBV10-2, with TRBD2 identical over 9 bases. V was clipped by 4 bases and J by 5 bases; unmatched bases: 6. From germline, CDR1 is WSHSY and CDR2 SAAADI. The CDR3 sequence is 15 residues long. This chain's CDR3 is CASSAGLARNNEQFF. In nucleotides, the CDR3 is TGCGCCAGCAGTGCAGGACTAGCGCGAAACAATGAGCAGTTCTTC.

The genes are TRBV11-2 and TRBJ2-1; TRBD2 matches 8 bases. This CDR3 spans 17 amino acids. With V trimmed by 3 bases and J by 5 bases, 12 bases remained unmatched. Germline CDR1 and CDR2: SGHAT and FQNNGV. The CDR3 DNA sequence: TGTGCCAGCAGCTTCCTGACTAGCGCCCGACCCAACAATGAGCAGTTCTTC. It codes for CASSFLTSARPNNEQFF.

The rearrangement links TRBV6-5 to TRBJ1-5; 11 bases are a match to TRBD1. Trimming removed 2 bases from V and 7 bases from J; junction bases left unmatched: 1. Germline CDR1 and CDR2: MNHEY and SVGAGI. CDR3 length: 14 amino acids. CDR3 in DNA: TGTGCCAGCAGTTACGGGACAGGGGGACAGCCCCAGCATTTT. Translated, it gives CASSYGTGGQPQHF.